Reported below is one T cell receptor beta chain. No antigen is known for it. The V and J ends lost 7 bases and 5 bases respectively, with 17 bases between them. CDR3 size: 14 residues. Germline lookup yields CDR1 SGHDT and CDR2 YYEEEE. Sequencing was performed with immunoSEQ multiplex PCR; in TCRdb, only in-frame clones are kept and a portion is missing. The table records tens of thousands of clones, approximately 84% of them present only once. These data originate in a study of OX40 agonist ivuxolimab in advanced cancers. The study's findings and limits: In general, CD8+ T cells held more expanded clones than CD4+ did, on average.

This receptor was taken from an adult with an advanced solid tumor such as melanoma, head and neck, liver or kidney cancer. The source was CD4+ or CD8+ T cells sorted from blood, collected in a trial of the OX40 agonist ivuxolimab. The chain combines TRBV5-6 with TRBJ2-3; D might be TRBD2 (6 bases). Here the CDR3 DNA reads TGTGCCAGCCTGGGGTCTACGGGGGAAGATACGCAGTATTTT. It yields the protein CASLGSTGEDTQYF.